What follows are 20 T cell receptor beta chains derived from one specimen sequenced in a study of T cell responses to AZD1222 COVID-19 vaccine. The protocol was immunoSEQ multiplex PCR, while the TCRdb copy is restricted to in-frame clones and leaves out a portion. The sample records about 67,000 clones, about 85% being singletons. The sample in question was peripheral blood, obtained on day 0 of AZD1222 vaccination. These receptors were obtained from an adult in good health.

The sample holds one count of this clone. J is TRBJ1-2 and V is TRBV28; TRBD1 matches at 7 bases. Germline CDR1 and CDR2: MDHEN and SYDVKM. CDR3 length equals 13 residues. J gave up 6 bases and V 6 bases, and 7 bases lay outside the gene matches. The CDR3: CASRPGQVNGYTF. Here the CDR3 DNA reads TGTGCCAGCAGACCCGGACAGGTCAATGGCTACACCTTC.

The rearrangement joins TRBV28 to TRBJ1-4; 9 bases agree with TRBD1. Per germline, CDR1 MDHEN and CDR2 SYDVKM. Losses at the gene ends were 5 bases for V and 5 bases for J; bases not matched to a gene: 18. CDR3 length: 19 residues. In nucleotides, the CDR3 is TGTGCCAGCAGTCAATGGGCCGGGACAGGGCGTGAGGGAAATGAAAAACTGTTTTTT. Residues: CASSQWAGTGREGNEKLFF.

This clone was recorded a few times. This chain links TRBV14 with TRBJ1-1; the D is unclear. The ends were cut back, 1 base at V and 11 bases at J, with 11 bases in the middle. The CDR3 has 12 amino acids. Germline-derived CDR1 and CDR2 are SGHDN and FVKESK. Written as DNA, the CDR3 is TGTGCCAGCAGCCAAGGCATGGTTTTCGCTTTCTTT. It specifies CASSQGMVFAFF.

The chain couples TRBV7-2 to TRBJ2-1; 10 nucleotides agree with TRBD2. This CDR3 has 15 residues. V shed 4 bases, J shed 3 bases, and the junction held 3 bases outside the gene matches. Looked up from germline, CDR1 is SGHTA and CDR2 is FQGNSA. The CDR3 bases are TGTGCCAGCAGCTACAAGCGGGGGGGCTACAATGAGCAGTTCTTC. Protein sequence: CASSYKRGGYNEQFF.

This sequence joins TRBV28 and TRBJ1-1; 8 bases map to TRBD1. Germline CDR1 and CDR2: MDHEN and SYDVKM. Germline trimming cut 2 bases from V and 1 base from J; bases unmatched to any gene: 3. The CDR3 has 15 amino acids. The DNA for the CDR3 is TGTGCCAGCAGTTTACGGACAGGGTCGAACACTGAAGCTTTCTTT. This gives the protein CASSLRTGSNTEAFF.

This chain connects TRBV4-1 to TRBJ1-6; 7 nucleotides align to TRBD1. Germline CDR1 reads MGHRA; CDR2 reads YSYEKL. This CDR3 has 14 residues. V lost 4 bases and J lost 6; bases outside the gene matches: 3. CDR3 amino acids: CASSPGQPNSPLHF. The CDR3 DNA is TGCGCCAGCAGCCCGGGACAGCCTAATTCACCCCTCCACTTT.

This clone was picked up one time. The rearrangement links TRBV12-3 or TRBV12-4 to TRBJ1-2; D ambiguous. There are 11 residues in the CDR3. V shed 3 bases and J shed 4 bases, with 3 bases lying between them. The CDR3 coding sequence is TGTGCCAGCAGTTTCGGCTATGGCTACACCTTC. It codes for CASSFGYGYTF.

This clone was seen a few times. The rearrangement links TRBV12-3 or TRBV12-4 to TRBJ2-7, with D possibly matching TRBD2 (6 bases). This CDR3 is 12 amino acids long. The V gene lost 7 bases and the J gene lost 7 bases, with 14 bases spanning the gap. The CDR3 reads CASTVKGREQYF. As DNA, the CDR3 is TGTGCCAGCACCGTGAAGGGGAGGGAGCAGTACTTC.

The rearrangement links TRBV4-2 to TRBJ1-1, with D tentatively TRBD1 (5 bases). Trimming took 0 bases from V and 11 from J, leaving 16 bases between them. Germline V gene data show CDR1 as LGHNA and CDR2 as YNFKEQ. The CDR3 runs 14 residues. CDR3 in DNA: TGTGCCAGCAGCCAAGATAACCAGGGTGATTTGGCTTTCTTT. Protein product: CASSQDNQGDLAFF.

The chain is built from TRBV28 and TRBJ1-1; D gene ambiguous. Deletions cut 2 bases from V and 3 bases from J, with 4 bases between. CDR1 is MDHEN and CDR2 is SYDVKM in the germline V gene. The CDR3 loop spans 12 amino acids. The CDR3 protein is CASSLLHTEAFF. CDR3 in DNA: TGTGCCAGCAGTTTACTACACACTGAAGCTTTCTTT.

The chain recombines TRBV14 with TRBJ1-2; D is undetermined. The germline V gene has CDR1 SGHDN and CDR2 FVKESK. Trimming took off 4 bases at V and 6 bases at J, with 9 bases between the two ends. The CDR3 contains 12 residues. CDR3 protein: CASSLQLHGYTF. DNA for the CDR3: TGTGCCAGCAGCCTACAGTTACATGGCTACACCTTC.

The V call is TRBV30, the J call TRBJ1-2, with D perhaps TRBD1 (5 bases). V was pared by 2 bases and J by 6 bases, with 19 bases between. CDR3 size: 15 residues. Germline V gene data show CDR1 as GTSNPN and CDR2 as SVGIG (reference sequence). CDR3 DNA: TGTGCCTGGAGTAGGGGTAGGGTAATCTCGCATGGCTACACCTTC. Translation gives CAWSRGRVISHGYTF. Variable domain in full (rest from reference TRBV30 and TRBJ1-2): SQTIHQWPATLVQPVGSPLSLECTVEGTSNPNLYWYRQAAGRGLQLLFYSVGIGQISSEVPQNLSASRPQDRQFILSSKKLLLSDSGFYLCAWSRGRVISHGYTFGSGTRLTVV.

The V call is TRBV7-3, the J call TRBJ2-3; weak D call: TRBD1 (6 bases). The germline V gene encodes CDR1 SGHTA and CDR2 FQGTGA. V was cut by 4 bases and J by 1 base, with 12 bases left in between. The CDR3 consists of 15 residues. Here the CDR3 DNA reads TGTGCCAGCAGCTCCGGGACACACGGCACAGATACGCAGTATTTT. It yields the protein CASSSGTHGTDTQYF.

The rearrangement links TRBV6-1 to TRBJ2-1; possibly TRBD1 for D (5 bases). Per the germline V gene, CDR1 is MNHNS and CDR2 is SASEGT. This CDR3 spans 14 amino acids. The V and J ends lost 1 base and 9 bases respectively, with 13 bases between them. Here the CDR3 DNA reads TGTGCCAGCAGTGAAGGTCGACAGTCAGGTGAGCAGTTCTTC. It is translated as CASSEGRQSGEQFF.

This chain uses TRBV11-1 with TRBJ1-1; D remains ambiguous. The CDR3 consists of 14 residues. V was pared by 5 bases and J by 1 base, with 11 bases between. Germline V gene lookup returns CDR1 SGHAT and CDR2 FQDESV (reference sequence). The CDR3 DNA is TGTGCCAGCAGCCCCCGCGACGGGAACACTGAAGCTTTCTTT. Translating gives CASSPRDGNTEAFF.

The chain recombines TRBV29-1 with TRBJ2-1, with a tentative D call TRBD2 (6 bases). Germline V gene lookup returns CDR1 SQVTM and CDR2 ANQGSEA. Trimming removed 1 base at V and 1 base at J, with 14 bases between. The CDR3 covers 16 residues. The CDR3 is CSVEGLMSGSYNEQFF. The DNA of the CDR3 is TGCAGCGTTGAAGGTTTAATGAGCGGGTCCTACAATGAGCAGTTCTTC.

V and J are TRBV3-1 (or the pseudogene TRBV3-2) and TRBJ2-6; D is possibly TRBD1 (6 bases). Trimming took off 3 bases at V and 4 bases at J, with 7 bases between the two ends. Germline V gene lookup returns CDR1 LGHDT and CDR2 YNNKEL (reference sequence). This CDR3 is built from 14 residues. In DNA form, the CDR3 reads TGTGCCAGCAGCCAGACAGGCGGGGCCAACGTCCTGACTTTC. Amino acids: CASSQTGGANVLTF.

The chain uses TRBV3-1 (or the pseudogene TRBV3-2) and TRBJ2-2; D may correspond to TRBD1 or TRBD2 (6 bases each). The CDR3 is made up of 14 amino acids. The germline V and J ends were trimmed by 4 bases and 7 bases, with 13 bases remaining between them. Germline values: CDR1 LGHDT, CDR2 YNNKEL (reference sequence). Here the CDR3 DNA reads TGTGCCAGCAGCCTGTCGGGGGCTAACGGGGAGCTGTTTTTT. It translates to CASSLSGANGELFF.

The chain has TRBV3-1 (or the pseudogene TRBV3-2) and TRBJ1-2, with TRBD1 matching over 10 bases. The J segment lost 8 bases and the V segment lost 5 bases, leaving 11 bases of the junction unmatched. The CDR3 extends over 15 amino acids. Germline V CDR1 and CDR2: LGHDT, YNNKEL (reference sequence). The CDR3 coding sequence is TGTGCCAGCAGCACTGCGGACAGGGGGTCGGGCGGCTACACCTTC. It yields the protein CASSTADRGSGGYTF.

The chain uses TRBV28 and TRBJ2-7; D is possibly TRBD1 (6 bases). V lost 3 bases and J lost 0, with 9 bases in between. Germline CDR1 is MDHEN and CDR2 is SYDVKM. CDR3 length: 14 amino acids. DNA for the CDR3: TGTGCCAGCAGTTTTACAGGGAACTCCTACGAGCAGTACTTC. Protein: CASSFTGNSYEQYF.